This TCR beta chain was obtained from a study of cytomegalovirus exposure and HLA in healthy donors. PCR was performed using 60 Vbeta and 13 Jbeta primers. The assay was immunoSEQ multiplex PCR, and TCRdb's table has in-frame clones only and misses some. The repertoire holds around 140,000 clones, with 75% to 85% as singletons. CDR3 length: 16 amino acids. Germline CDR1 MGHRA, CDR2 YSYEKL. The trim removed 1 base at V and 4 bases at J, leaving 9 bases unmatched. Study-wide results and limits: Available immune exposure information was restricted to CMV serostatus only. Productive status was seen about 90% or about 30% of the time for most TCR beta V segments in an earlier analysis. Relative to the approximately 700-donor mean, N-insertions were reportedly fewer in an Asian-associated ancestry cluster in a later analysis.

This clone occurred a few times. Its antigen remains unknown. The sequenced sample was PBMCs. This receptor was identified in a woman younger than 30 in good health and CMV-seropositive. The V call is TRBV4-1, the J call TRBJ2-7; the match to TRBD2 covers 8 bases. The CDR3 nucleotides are TGCGCCAGCAGCCAAGCCGGGAGCGGGGGTCTATACGAGCAGTACTTC. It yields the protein CASSQAGSGGLYEQYF.